A selection of T cell receptor beta chains follows, all from one sample in a study of T cell repertoires in cytomegalovirus infection. From the reads, TCRdb called clonotypes with MiXCR, one entry per CDR3 protein. The sample gives 640,000 or so distinct CDR3 sequences, about 30% of which show up once; 18% is in the top ten. These TCRs' antigens remain unknown. Material: cultured PBMCs, obtained from culture after CMV antigen stimulation. Receptors originate from a human donor in good health (CMV status not recorded). Some clones in this sample may be carry-over from other donors' samples. The CDR3 runs from the conserved cysteine through the conserved F or W. The D gene is left open where the match is weak. Rows give clone size only sometimes, using once, few, many, or a class for an expanded clone.

clone_size j_call d_call v_call cdr3_aa cdr3_nt
- TRBJ2-7 TRBD2 TRBV6-2/TRBV6-3 CASSPSGVGPIYEQYF TGTGCCAGCAGTCCCAGCGGGGTTGGACCTATCTACGAGCAGTACTTC
many TRBJ1-4 - TRBV7-6 CASSLGGGGEKLFF TGTGCCAGCAGCTTAGGCGGGGGAGGAGAAAAACTGTTTTTT
few TRBJ2-3 - TRBV5-1 CASSYDGGITDTQYF TGCGCCAGCAGCTACGACGGGGGTATCACAGATACGCAGTATTTT
many TRBJ2-2 - TRBV7-2 CASSPRRHPNTGELFF TGTGCCAGCAGCCCACGGCGGCACCCGAACACCGGGGAGCTGTTTTTT
- TRBJ2-3 - TRBV6-6 CASSPPQGPDTQYF TGTGCCAGCAGCCCACCCCAAGGTCCAGATACGCAGTATTTT
few TRBJ2-7 - TRBV7-2 CASSLPGQSYEQYF TGTGCCAGCAGCTTACCAGGGCAGTCCTACGAGCAGTACTTC
- TRBJ2-5 TRBD1 TRBV10-3 CAISEWTGMSQGEETQYF TGTGCCATCAGTGAGTGGACAGGGATGAGTCAAGGAGAAGAGACCCAGTACTTC
few TRBJ1-5 - TRBV14 CASSQDAQPGNQPQHF TGTGCCAGCAGCCAAGACGCACAGCCTGGGAATCAGCCCCAGCATTTT
- TRBJ2-1 - TRBV4-1 CASSHRDSDNEQFF TGCGCCAGCAGCCATCGGGACTCTGACAATGAGCAGTTCTTC
few TRBJ1-4 - TRBV15 CATSTRDNEKLFF TGTGCCACCAGCACCAGGGATAATGAAAAACTGTTTTTT
- TRBJ2-7 TRBD1 TRBV19 CASSIGQGFYEQYF TGTGCCAGTAGTATCGGACAGGGCTTCTACGAGCAGTACTTC
few TRBJ1-2 - TRBV12-3/TRBV12-4 CASSLVPSPAFYGYTF TGTGCCAGCAGTTTGGTACCCAGCCCTGCATTCTATGGCTACACCTTC
many TRBJ1-1 - TRBV4-1 CASSQGTWGTEAFF TGCGCCAGCAGCCAAGGAACTTGGGGCACTGAAGCTTTCTTT
- TRBJ1-6 - TRBV11-2 CASSHMGVGSPLHF TGTGCCAGCAGCCACATGGGGGTAGGCTCACCCCTCCACTTT
many TRBJ2-5 - TRBV15 CATSRAGGPRETQYF TGTGCCACCAGCAGAGCCGGCGGACCAAGGGAGACCCAGTACTTC
few TRBJ1-1 - TRBV4-1 CASSQPRALNTEAFF TGCGCCAGCAGCCAACCACGGGCCTTGAACACTGAAGCTTTCTTT
- TRBJ1-6 - TRBV20-1 CSAIPGGQYSPLHF TGCAGTGCGATTCCCGGGGGGCAATATTCACCCCTCCACTTT
- TRBJ2-4 - TRBV27 CASSLRRGGKNIQYF TGTGCCAGCAGTTTAAGAAGGGGTGGCAAAAACATTCAGTACTTC
few TRBJ2-1 - TRBV12-5 CASGLVLGREQFF TGTGCTAGTGGTTTGGTACTTGGAAGAGAGCAGTTCTTC
many TRBJ2-1 - TRBV7-2 CASSFRVQSNEQFF TGTGCCAGCAGCTTTAGGGTACAGAGCAATGAGCAGTTCTTC
many TRBJ2-7 TRBD1 TRBV7-2 CASSSRTGAYEQYF TGTGCCAGCAGCTCGCGGACAGGCGCCTACGAGCAGTACTTC
- TRBJ2-7 - TRBV3-1 CASSQGRGEQYF TGTGCCAGCAGCCAGGGACGTGGCGAGCAGTACTTC
- TRBJ2-5 - TRBV2 CASSVEAGPEETQYF TGTGCCAGCAGTGTTGAGGCGGGTCCAGAAGAGACCCAGTACTTC
- TRBJ2-5 TRBD2 TRBV20-1 CSARAIPGLADQETQYF TGCAGTGCTAGAGCAATACCGGGACTAGCGGACCAAGAGACCCAGTACTTC
- TRBJ1-2 - TRBV12-3/TRBV12-4 CASSLWQADYGYTF TGTGCCAGCAGTTTATGGCAGGCGGACTATGGCTACACCTTC
- TRBJ2-1 - TRBV28 CASGPSSYNEQFF TGTGCCAGTGGCCCTAGCTCCTACAATGAGCAGTTCTTC
- TRBJ2-1 - TRBV7-6 CASSPEVGPLPGGKFF TGTGCCAGCAGCCCAGAAGTAGGGCCTCTTCCGGGTGGAAAGTTCTTC
few TRBJ1-2 TRBD1 TRBV19 CASRTGTGLDYGYTF TGTGCCAGTAGGACCGGGACAGGGCTCGACTATGGCTACACCTTC
few TRBJ1-4 - TRBV7-2 CASSLRWALNEKLFF TGTGCCAGCAGTCTCCGTTGGGCCTTAAATGAAAAACTGTTTTTT
- TRBJ1-2 - TRBV29-1 CSVTRGSHYGYTF TGCAGCGTTACGCGTGGGTCCCACTATGGCTACACCTTC
- TRBJ2-5 - TRBV7-8 CASSPSGVPSQETQYF TGTGCCAGCAGCCCCTCTGGTGTCCCGAGTCAAGAGACCCAGTACTTC
- TRBJ2-1 TRBD1 TRBV19 CASSISTGFNEQFF TGTGCCAGTAGTATCTCGACAGGGTTCAATGAGCAGTTCTTC
- TRBJ2-3 - TRBV7-9 CASSFFGGPDTQYF TGTGCCAGCAGCTTCTTCGGGGGGCCGGATACGCAGTATTTT
- TRBJ1-2 - TRBV15 CATSRGRILWANYGYTF TGTGCCACCAGCAGGGGGAGGATTCTGTGGGCGAACTATGGCTACACCTTC
- TRBJ2-4 - TRBV6-1 CASRSTRGGGIQYF TGTGCCAGCAGGTCAACCAGGGGGGGAGGCATTCAGTACTTC
- TRBJ1-5 - TRBV6-5 CASSSTFGQPQHF TGTGCCAGCAGTTCCACGTTTGGTCAGCCCCAGCATTTT